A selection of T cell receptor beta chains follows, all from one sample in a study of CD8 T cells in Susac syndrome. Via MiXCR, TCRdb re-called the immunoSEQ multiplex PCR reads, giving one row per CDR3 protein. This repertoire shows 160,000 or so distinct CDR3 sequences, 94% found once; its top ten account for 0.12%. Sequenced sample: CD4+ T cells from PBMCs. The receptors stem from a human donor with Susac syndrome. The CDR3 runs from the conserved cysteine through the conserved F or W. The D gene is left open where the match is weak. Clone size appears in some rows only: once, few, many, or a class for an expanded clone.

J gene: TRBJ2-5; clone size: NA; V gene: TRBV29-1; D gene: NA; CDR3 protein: CSVKGGTGWYQETQYF; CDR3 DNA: TGCAGCGTTAAAGGGGGTACAGGGTGGTACCAAGAGACCCAGTACTTC
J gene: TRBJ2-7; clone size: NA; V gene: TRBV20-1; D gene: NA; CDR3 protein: CSARASSAYEQYF; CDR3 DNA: TGCAGTGCTAGGGCTAGCTCGGCCTACGAGCAGTACTTC
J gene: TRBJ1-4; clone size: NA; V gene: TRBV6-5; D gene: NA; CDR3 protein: CASSTRDQRNEKLFF; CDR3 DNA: TGTGCCAGCAGCACCCGGGACCAGCGTAATGAAAAACTGTTTTTT
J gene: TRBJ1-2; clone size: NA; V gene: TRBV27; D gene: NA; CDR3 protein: CATKRVRDEGYTF; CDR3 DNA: TGTGCCACCAAAAGGGTCCGGGACGAAGGCTACACCTTC
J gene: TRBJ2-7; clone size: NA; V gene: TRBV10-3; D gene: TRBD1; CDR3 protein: CAISDSSGQRYEQYF; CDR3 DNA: TGTGCCATCAGTGATTCTTCGGGACAGCGCTACGAGCAGTACTTC
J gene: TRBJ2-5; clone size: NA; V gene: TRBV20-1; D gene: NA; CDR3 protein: CSARERLGLPTQYF; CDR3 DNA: TGCAGTGCTAGGGAAAGACTAGGGCTGCCGACCCAGTACTTC
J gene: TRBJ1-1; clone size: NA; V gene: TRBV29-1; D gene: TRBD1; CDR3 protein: CSVEKGAATEAFF; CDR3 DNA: TGCAGCGTTGAGAAGGGGGCGGCCACTGAAGCTTTCTTT
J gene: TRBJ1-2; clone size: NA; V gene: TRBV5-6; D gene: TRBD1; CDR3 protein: CASSLDRGTYGYTF; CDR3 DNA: TGTGCCAGCAGCCTTGACAGGGGGACCTATGGCTACACCTTC
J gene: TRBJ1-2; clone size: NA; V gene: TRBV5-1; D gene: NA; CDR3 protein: CASSLASVGDYGYTF; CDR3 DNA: TGCGCCAGCAGCTTGGCAAGCGTGGGTGACTATGGCTACACCTTC
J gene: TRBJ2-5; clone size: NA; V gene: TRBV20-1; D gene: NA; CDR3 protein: CSAYLGGQKETQYF; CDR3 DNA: TGCAGTGCTTACCTCGGGGGGCAAAAAGAGACCCAGTACTTC
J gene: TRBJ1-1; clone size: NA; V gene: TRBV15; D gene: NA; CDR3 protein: CATSRAGRGDTEAFF; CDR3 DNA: TGTGCCACCAGCAGGGCAGGCCGGGGAGACACTGAAGCTTTCTTT
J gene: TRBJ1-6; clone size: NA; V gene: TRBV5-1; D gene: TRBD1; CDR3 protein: CASSRTGSSPLHF; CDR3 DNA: TGCGCCAGCAGCCGGACAGGGTCTTCACCCCTCCACTTT
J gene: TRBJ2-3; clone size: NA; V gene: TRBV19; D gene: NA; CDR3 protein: CASSIGLQVRTDTQYF; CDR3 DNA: TGTGCCAGTAGTATTGGGCTCCAGGTACGCACAGATACGCAGTATTTT
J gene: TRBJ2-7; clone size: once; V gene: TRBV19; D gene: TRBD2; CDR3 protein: CASTLTSGAYEQYF; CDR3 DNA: TGTGCCAGTACTCTTACTAGCGGGGCCTACGAGCAGTACTTC
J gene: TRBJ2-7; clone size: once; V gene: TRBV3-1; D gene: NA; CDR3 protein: CASSPMGREQYF; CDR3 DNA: TGTGCCAGCAGCCCCATGGGGCGGGAGCAGTACTTC
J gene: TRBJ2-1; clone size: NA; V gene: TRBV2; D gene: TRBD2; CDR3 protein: CASKSGTSGPGSYNEQFF; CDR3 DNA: TGTGCCAGCAAAAGCGGGACTAGCGGCCCGGGGTCATACAATGAGCAGTTCTTC
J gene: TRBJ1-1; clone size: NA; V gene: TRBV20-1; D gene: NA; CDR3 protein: CSARGPAGTEAFF; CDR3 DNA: TGCAGTGCTAGAGGCCCGGCTGGCACTGAAGCTTTCTTT
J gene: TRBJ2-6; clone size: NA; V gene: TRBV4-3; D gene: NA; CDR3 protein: CASSPVAPGANVLTF; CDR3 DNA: TGCGCCAGCAGCCCTGTTGCCCCTGGGGCCAACGTCCTGACTTTC
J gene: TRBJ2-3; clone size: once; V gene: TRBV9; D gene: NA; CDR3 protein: CASSVEGVGTYTDTQYF; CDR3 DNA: TGTGCCAGCAGCGTAGAAGGCGTCGGCACTTACACAGATACGCAGTATTTT
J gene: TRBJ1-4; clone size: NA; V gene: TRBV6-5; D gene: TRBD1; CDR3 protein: CASSYRGLTNEKLFF; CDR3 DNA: TGTGCCAGCAGTTACAGGGGGCTGACTAATGAAAAACTGTTTTTT
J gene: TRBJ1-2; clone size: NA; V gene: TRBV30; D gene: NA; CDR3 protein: CAWSPGGDYGYTF; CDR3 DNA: TGTGCCTGGAGTCCGGGGGGAGATTATGGCTACACCTTC
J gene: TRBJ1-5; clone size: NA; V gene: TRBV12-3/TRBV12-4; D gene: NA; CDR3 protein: CASSFGGGLGSQPQHF; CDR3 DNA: TGTGCCAGCAGTTTCGGGGGCGGGCTCGGCAGTCAGCCCCAGCATTTT
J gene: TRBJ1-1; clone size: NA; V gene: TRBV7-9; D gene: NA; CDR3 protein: CASSSGVSGNTEAFF; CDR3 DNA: TGTGCCAGCAGCTCAGGGGTGTCGGGGAACACTGAAGCTTTCTTT
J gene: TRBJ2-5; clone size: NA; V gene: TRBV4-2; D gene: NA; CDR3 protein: CASSQDGAETQYF; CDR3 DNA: TGTGCCAGCAGCCAAGATGGGGCGGAGACCCAGTACTTC
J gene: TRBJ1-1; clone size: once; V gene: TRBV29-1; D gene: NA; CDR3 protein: CSVRDPRTQYEAFF; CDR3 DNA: TGCAGCGTGAGGGATCCCCGGACCCAATATGAAGCTTTCTTT
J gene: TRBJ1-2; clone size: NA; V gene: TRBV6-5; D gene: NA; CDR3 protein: CASSSNGPYGYTF; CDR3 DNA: TGTGCCAGCAGTTCTAACGGGCCCTACGGCTACACCTTC
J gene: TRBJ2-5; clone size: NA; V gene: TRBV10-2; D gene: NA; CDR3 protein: CASSEEGTKTQYF; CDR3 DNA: TGCGCCAGCAGTGAGGAGGGGACCAAGACCCAGTACTTC
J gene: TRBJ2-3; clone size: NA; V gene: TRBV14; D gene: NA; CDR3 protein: CASSQVSTQYF; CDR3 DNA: TGTGCCAGCAGCCAAGTGAGCACGCAGTATTTT
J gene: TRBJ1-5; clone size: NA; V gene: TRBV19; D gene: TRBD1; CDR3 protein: CASRTGSDFGNQPQHF; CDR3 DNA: TGTGCCAGTAGGACAGGGTCGGATTTCGGCAATCAGCCCCAGCATTTT
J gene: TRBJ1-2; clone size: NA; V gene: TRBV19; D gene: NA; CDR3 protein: CASTPQGYGYTF; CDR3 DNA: TGTGCCAGTACCCCGCAAGGGTACGGCTACACCTTC
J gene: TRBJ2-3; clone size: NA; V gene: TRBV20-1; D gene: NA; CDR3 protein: CSASLSSGADTQYF; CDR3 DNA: TGCAGTGCTAGTCTTTCGTCGGGGGCAGATACGCAGTATTTT
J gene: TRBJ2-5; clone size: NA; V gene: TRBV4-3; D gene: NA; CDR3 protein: CASSQAGTAGTQYF; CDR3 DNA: TGCGCCAGCAGCCAAGCGGGAACCGCGGGGACCCAGTACTTC
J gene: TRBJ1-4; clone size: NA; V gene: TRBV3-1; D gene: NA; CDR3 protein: CASSTRRPNEKLFF; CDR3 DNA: TGTGCCAGCAGCACACGACGGCCTAATGAAAAACTGTTTTTT
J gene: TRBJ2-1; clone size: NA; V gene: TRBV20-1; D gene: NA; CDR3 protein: CSASTASVQFF; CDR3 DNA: TGCAGTGCTTCCACCGCTTCCGTGCAGTTCTTC
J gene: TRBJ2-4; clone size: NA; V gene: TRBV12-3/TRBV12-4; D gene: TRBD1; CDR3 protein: CASRRQGDIQYF; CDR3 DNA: TGTGCCAGCAGGCGACAGGGCGACATTCAGTACTTC
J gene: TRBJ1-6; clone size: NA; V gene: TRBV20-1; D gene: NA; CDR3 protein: CSARGRGGVSLHF; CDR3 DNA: TGCAGTGCTAGGGGACGGGGAGGAGTATCCCTCCACTTT
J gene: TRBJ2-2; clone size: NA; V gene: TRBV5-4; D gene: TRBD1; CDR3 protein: CASSSGTGNTGELFF; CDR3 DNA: TGTGCCAGCAGCTCCGGGACAGGGAACACCGGGGAGCTGTTTTTT
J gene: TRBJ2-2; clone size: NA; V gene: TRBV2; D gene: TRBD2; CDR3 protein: CASRKNSGELNTGELFF; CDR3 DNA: TGTGCCAGCAGGAAAAATAGCGGGGAACTAAACACCGGGGAGCTGTTTTTT
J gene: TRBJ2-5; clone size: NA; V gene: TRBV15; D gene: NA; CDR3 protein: CATSTIGETQYF; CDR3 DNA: TGTGCCACCAGCACGATTGGAGAGACCCAGTACTTC
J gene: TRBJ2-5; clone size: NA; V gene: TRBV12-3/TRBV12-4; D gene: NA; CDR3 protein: CASSQSYRERETQYF; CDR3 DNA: TGTGCCAGCAGTCAATCATACAGGGAGAGGGAGACCCAGTACTTC
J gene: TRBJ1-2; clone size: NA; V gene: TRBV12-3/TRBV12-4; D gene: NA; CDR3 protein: CASSLGRASFGYTF; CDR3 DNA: TGTGCCAGCAGTTTAGGCAGGGCGTCGTTTGGCTACACCTTC